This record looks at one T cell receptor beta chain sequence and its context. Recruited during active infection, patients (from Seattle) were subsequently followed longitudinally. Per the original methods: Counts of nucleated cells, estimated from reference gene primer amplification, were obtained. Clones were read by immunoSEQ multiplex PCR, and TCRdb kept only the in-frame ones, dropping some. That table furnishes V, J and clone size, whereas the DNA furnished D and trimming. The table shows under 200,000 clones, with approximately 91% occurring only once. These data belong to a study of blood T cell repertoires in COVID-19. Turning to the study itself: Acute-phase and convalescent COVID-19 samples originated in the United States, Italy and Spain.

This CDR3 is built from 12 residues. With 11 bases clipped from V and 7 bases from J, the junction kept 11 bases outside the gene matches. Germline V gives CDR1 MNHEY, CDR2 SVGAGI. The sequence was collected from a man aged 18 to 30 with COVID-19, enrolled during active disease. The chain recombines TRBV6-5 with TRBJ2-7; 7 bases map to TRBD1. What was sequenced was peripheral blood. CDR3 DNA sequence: TGTGCCGCGTCGGACAGGTTCGGGGAGCAGTACTTC. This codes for CAASDRFGEQYF.